A single sample gave rise to the 21 T cell receptor beta chains below, sequenced in a study of OX40 agonist ivuxolimab in advanced cancers. TCRdb's table, derived via immunoSEQ multiplex PCR, lists solely in-frame clones and lacks some. Of about 96,000 clones listed, roughly 80% are singletons. The starting material was CD4+ or CD8+ T cells sorted from blood, obtained in a trial of the OX40 agonist ivuxolimab. The receptors originated from an adult with an advanced solid tumor such as melanoma, head and neck, liver or kidney cancer.

The chain is built from TRBV6-6 and TRBJ1-4; no clear D. Germline loops: CDR1 MNHNY, CDR2 SVGAGI (reference sequence). Trimming left V 6 bases short and J 7 bases short, with 15 bases between. This CDR3 spans 14 amino acids. CDR3: CASRLSSDSEKLFF. The CDR3 DNA sequence: TGTGCCAGCAGGTTAAGCTCGGACTCTGAAAAACTGTTTTTT.

The V call is TRBV6-6, the J call TRBJ1-5; 9 positions match TRBD1. Trimming at V came to 1 base and at J to 4 bases, leaving 2 bases not matched to a gene. The germline CDR1 and CDR2 sequences are MNHNY and SVGAGI (reference sequence). The CDR3 is 15 amino acids. The CDR3 coding sequence is TGTGCCAGCAGTTACTGGACAGGGGATAATCAGCCCCAGCATTTT. Protein product: CASSYWTGDNQPQHF.

This clone showed up just once. The CDR3 nucleotides read TGTGCCAGCAGCTTAAATTCCCTCCTACAGGGCGTTGGAACAGATACGCAGTATTTT. As protein: CASSLNSLLQGVGTDTQYF. The chain is built from TRBV7-8 and TRBJ2-3; D possibly corresponds to TRBD1 (6 bases). The CDR3 contains 19 residues. Germline-derived CDR1 and CDR2 are SGHVS and FQNEAQ. V lost 2 bases and J 3 bases, leaving 24 bases between the germline ends.

The chain uses TRBV27 and TRBJ1-2, with D maybe TRBD1 (6 bases). This CDR3 comprises 15 residues. Trimming left V 4 bases short and J 4 bases short, with 16 bases between. Per the germline V gene, CDR1 is MNHEY and CDR2 is SMNVEV (reference sequence). CDR3 amino acids: CASSSQPGAFYGYTF. As DNA, the CDR3 is TGTGCCAGCAGTTCACAACCGGGGGCATTCTATGGCTACACCTTC.

This clone came up a few times. The chain employs TRBV5-1 and TRBJ1-1; D is unclear. The V and J ends lost 1 base and 4 bases respectively, with 8 bases between them. The CDR3 length is 13 residues. The germline V gene has CDR1 SGHRS and CDR2 YFSETQ. CDR3: CASSLHTGTEAFF. CDR3 bases: TGCGCCAGCAGCTTGCATACGGGCACTGAAGCTTTCTTT.

The chain recombines TRBV9 with TRBJ1-3; 10 nucleotides agree with TRBD1. Losses at the gene ends were 4 bases for V and 2 bases for J; bases not matched to a gene: 9. The CDR3 runs to 17 residues. Germline CDR1 and CDR2: SGDLS and YYNGEE. CDR3: CASSMSPGQGTGNTIYF. In DNA form, the CDR3 reads TGTGCCAGCAGCATGAGTCCGGGACAGGGGACTGGAAACACCATATATTTT.

The table lists this clone with a count of one. The chain employs TRBV5-1 and TRBJ1-2; D gene uncertain. CDR3 size: 14 residues. The germline CDR1 and CDR2 sequences are SGHRS and YFSETQ. Between the trimmed V and J ends, which lost 6 bases and 0 bases, there was a span of 12 bases. Here the CDR3 DNA reads TGCGCCAGCAAACCCGAAGCAACTAACTATGGCTACACCTTC. Protein product: CASKPEATNYGYTF.

V gene TRBV19 combines with J gene TRBJ1-1; possible D gene TRBD1, 5 bases. The V gene's germline CDR1 is LNHDA and CDR2 SQIVND (reference sequence). This CDR3 spans 16 amino acids. The germline V and J ends were trimmed by 1 base and 1 base, with 13 bases remaining between them. CDR3 amino acids: CASSIGGSGSNTEAFF. The CDR3 DNA follows: TGTGCCAGTAGTATAGGAGGCTCAGGGTCGAACACTGAAGCTTTCTTT.

The chain carries TRBV20-1 and TRBJ2-5; TRBD2 matches 7 bases. With 7 bases clipped from V and 5 bases from J, the junction kept 4 bases outside the gene matches. Germline values: CDR1 DFQATT, CDR2 SNEGSKA (reference sequence). The CDR3 runs to 11 residues. CDR3 in amino acids: CSVLGGETQYF. In DNA form, the CDR3 reads TGCAGTGTCCTGGGGGGGGAGACCCAGTACTTC.

The chain has TRBV4-2 and TRBJ2-3; 15 bases fit TRBD2. V was clipped by 4 bases and J by 3 bases; unmatched bases: 2. CDR1 is LGHNA, CDR2 YNFKEQ, per germline. The CDR3 has 16 residues. Here the CDR3 reads CASSPGTSGRTDTQYF. CDR3 DNA sequence: TGTGCCAGCAGCCCCGGGACTAGCGGGAGGACAGATACGCAGTATTTT.

The V gene is TRBV4-1, the J gene TRBJ1-4, with no clear D. This CDR3 has 12 residues. Germline loops: CDR1 MGHRA, CDR2 YSYEKL. The V end lost 0 bases, the J end lost 8 bases, and 4 bases lay between the germline ends. The CDR3: CASSQEGEKLFF. The CDR3 DNA is TGCGCCAGCAGCCAAGAGGGGGAAAAACTGTTTTTT.

The genes are TRBV7-9 and TRBJ2-3; TRBD1 matches at 7 bases. CDR3 size: 15 residues. V shed 1 base and J 2 bases; nucleotides not matched to a gene: 3. The germline gives CDR1 SEHNR, CDR2 FQNEAQ (reference sequence). The CDR3 DNA follows: TGTGCCAGCAGCTTAGTGACAGGGTTCACAGATACGCAGTATTTT. As protein: CASSLVTGFTDTQYF.

The chain has TRBV4-3 and TRBJ1-4, with D unresolved. V was clipped by 0 bases and J by 10 bases, with 15 bases between them. There are 15 residues in the CDR3. Germline V lookup: CDR1 LGHNA, CDR2 YSLEER. The chain's CDR3 is CASSQDFGEIGKLFF. CDR3 DNA sequence: TGCGCCAGCAGCCAAGATTTCGGGGAGATCGGAAAACTGTTTTTT.

CDR3 amino acids: CASSQRLAGSYNTQYF. CDR3 in DNA: TGTGCCAGCAGCCAGCGACTAGCGGGAAGTTATAATACGCAGTATTTT. V gene TRBV4-2 combines with J gene TRBJ2-3; 11 nucleotides agree with TRBD2. The CDR3 loop spans 16 amino acids. Unmatched junction bases numbered 9, after V lost 3 bases and J lost 7 bases. The germline gives CDR1 LGHNA, CDR2 YNFKEQ.

This clone appeared a single time. The chain is built from TRBV7-8 and TRBJ1-2; D not certain. Trimming removed 5 bases at V and 7 bases at J, with 23 bases between. Per the germline V gene, CDR1 is SGHVS and CDR2 is FQNEAQ. The CDR3 contains 16 residues. In DNA, the CDR3 is TGTGCCAGCAGCCCGAATGTCGGCAGCCTCCGGGGTGGCTACACCTTC. This translates into CASSPNVGSLRGGYTF.

The genes are TRBV15 and TRBJ2-6; D may be TRBD1 (5 bases). V lost 5 bases to trimming and J lost 9 bases, with 17 bases between them. CDR1 is LNHNV and CDR2 is YYDKDF in the germline V gene (reference sequence). This CDR3 region has 15 residues. The CDR3 sequence: CATSPQGNLDNVLTF. For the CDR3, the DNA is TGTGCCACCAGCCCCCAGGGTAACTTGGACAACGTCCTGACTTTC.

The J gene is TRBJ1-4, the V gene TRBV4-3, with 8 nucleotides matching TRBD1. The germline gives CDR1 LGHNA, CDR2 YSLEER. The J segment lost 4 bases and the V segment lost 2 bases, leaving 15 bases of the junction unmatched. CDR3 length: 19 amino acids. Here the CDR3 DNA reads TGCGCCAGCAGCCAACTCGGGGGGCAGGGGGCTTGGGGTAATGAAAAACTGTTTTTT. Translating gives CASSQLGGQGAWGNEKLFF.

This rearrangement joins TRBV7-3 to TRBJ1-2; 7 bases align to TRBD1. The CDR3 has 14 residues. CDR1 and CDR2 from the germline V gene are SGHTA and FQGTGA. Trimming cost V 5 bases and J 2 bases; bases outside gene matches: 5. CDR3 nucleotide sequence: TGTGCCAGCAGCCGTGGGACAGCGAACTATGGCTACACCTTC. Its translation: CASSRGTANYGYTF.

The chain uses TRBV5-1 and TRBJ2-1, with D perhaps matching TRBD1 or TRBD2 (5 bases each). V was trimmed by 5 bases and J by 0 bases, leaving 15 bases between them. CDR1 is SGHRS, CDR2 YFSETQ, per germline. CDR3 length: 16 residues. The CDR3 DNA follows: TGCGCCAGCAGTCGGGACCTCCTACACTCCTACAATGAGCAGTTCTTC. Translation gives CASSRDLLHSYNEQFF.

The sample holds a few counts of this clone. This sequence joins TRBV7-3 and TRBJ2-7, with D hard to call. In germline, CDR1 is SGHTA, CDR2 FQGTGA. The CDR3 consists of 15 residues. V lost 6 bases, J lost 0 bases, and 15 bases lay in between. CDR3 amino acids: CASRSDPRPSYEQYF. Here the CDR3 DNA reads TGTGCCAGCAGGTCTGACCCTAGGCCCTCCTACGAGCAGTACTTC. Together with reference TRBV7-3 and TRBJ2-7, the CDR3 gives the full variable domain: GAGVSQTPSNKVTEKGKYVELRCDPISGHTALYWYRQSLGQGPEFLIYFQGTGAADDSGLPNDRFFAVRPEGSVSTLKIQRTERGDSAVYLCASRSDPRPSYEQYFGPGTRLTVT.

V gene TRBV29-1 combines with J gene TRBJ1-1; TRBD1 might be the D (6 bases). The CDR3 is 15 amino acids. Between the trimmed V and J ends, which lost 6 bases and 1 base, there was a span of 18 bases. The germline gives CDR1 SQVTM, CDR2 ANQGSEA. The CDR3 DNA reads as TGCAGCGTGGGTTTTGGCGGCAGGGGGAACACTGAAGCTTTCTTT. It encodes CSVGFGGRGNTEAFF.